Sequencing of this T cell receptor (beta chain) was carried out in a study of shared clonotypes between healthy human individuals. At the level of the study: Each donor had three CD4 naive, three CD4 memory, two CD8 naive and one CD8 memory plate.

Authors' methods: ImmunoSEQ only sent back junction sequences with no quality scores, so filtering was done differently. Produced via immunoSEQ multiplex PCR; TCRdb's table is partial and in-frame only. V, J and clone size are taken as reported in that table, and D and trimming were inferred from the DNA itself. The table records nearly 2 million clones, about 95% of them present only once. Study-wide points: Naive CD4 clonotype sharing across four donors was about 5%.

Positively selected for CCR7, the CD45RO-negative cells used as naive CD8 cells excluded terminally differentiated effector memory CD45RA+ cells. Notes on this clone: Its antigen is unidentified.

The CDR3 spans 13 residues. Trimming removed 3 bases at V and 8 bases at J, with 11 bases between. Germline V gives CDR1 MNHEY, CDR2 SMNVEV (reference sequence). This sequence joins TRBV27 and TRBJ2-1; D is uncertain. The sequence was obtained from a young man in good health. The material sequenced was naive CD8+ T cells sorted from blood. The DNA of the CDR3 is TGTGCCAGCAGTTTCAACCCGGTTGATGAGCAGTTCTTC. Translating gives CASSFNPVDEQFF.